These 25 T cell receptor beta chains were all obtained from the same sample, sequenced in a study of T cells in localized non-small cell lung cancer. Clones were read by immunoSEQ multiplex PCR, and TCRdb kept only the in-frame ones, dropping some. The sample has tens of thousands of clones, about 89% seen once; the top ten hold about 14%. Here the sequenced sample was peripheral blood, taken before any cancer treatment. The receptors originated from a male donor older than 55 with stage I lung adenocarcinoma.

The genes are TRBV2 and TRBJ2-6, with 7 bases fitting TRBD2. The CDR3 extends over 16 amino acids. Germline V gene sequence: CDR1 SNHLY, CDR2 FYNNEI. V lost 6 bases, J lost 2 bases, and 7 bases stayed unmatched. The CDR3 region has the DNA TGTGCCAGCAGGTGGGGCGGGAGCCCTGGGGCCAACGTCCTGACTTTC. Its protein product is CASRWGGSPGANVLTF.

This clone was observed a handful of times. This chain connects TRBV18 to TRBJ1-3; D is uncertain. The CDR3 extends over 14 amino acids. Trimming pared 10 bases from V and 1 base from J, leaving 14 bases between. Germline CDR1 KGHSH, CDR2 LQKENI. The CDR3 nucleotides read TGTGCCACCTCCGTCGGAGAATCTGGAAACACCATATATTTT. This sequence encodes CATSVGESGNTIYF.

The chain carries TRBV28 and TRBJ2-7; 9 nucleotides agree with TRBD1. The CDR3 spans 15 residues. CDR1 is MDHEN and CDR2 is SYDVKM in the germline V gene. V shed 6 bases and J 1 base; nucleotides not matched to a gene: 7. The CDR3 spells CASSPGTGLSYEQYF. CDR3 in DNA: TGTGCCAGCAGCCCCGGGACAGGGCTTTCCTACGAGCAGTACTTC.

The rearrangement uses TRBV5-1 and TRBJ1-1; D might be TRBD1 (5 bases). The CDR3 runs 14 residues. Germline assignment: CDR1 SGHRS and CDR2 YFSETQ. The V gene lost 7 bases and the J gene lost 4 bases, with 17 bases spanning the gap. The CDR3 sequence: CASRTVSGSTEAFF. CDR3 nucleotides: TGCGCCAGCCGGACCGTTTCAGGGAGCACTGAAGCTTTCTTT.

This chain connects TRBV5-4 to TRBJ1-1, with a weak D call TRBD1 (6 bases). Germline V gives CDR1 SGHNT, CDR2 YYREEE (reference sequence). V dropped 0 bases and J dropped 4 bases, with 13 bases sitting between them. The CDR3 length is 15 residues. This chain's CDR3 is CASSLEQGQRTEAFF. CDR3 nucleotide sequence: TGTGCCAGCAGCTTGGAGCAGGGACAACGCACTGAAGCTTTCTTT. The full variable domain, completed using reference TRBV5-4 and TRBJ1-1, is ETGVTQSPTHLIKTRGQQVTLRCSSQSGHNTVSWYQQALGQGPQFIFQYYREEENGRGNFPPRFSGLQFPNYSSELNVNALELDDSALYLCASSLEQGQRTEAFFGQGTRLTVV.

The chain joins TRBV2 to TRBJ1-2; a possible D gene is TRBD1 (6 bases). Germline CDR1 reads SNHLY; CDR2 reads FYNNEI. The CDR3 is 12 residues long. Trimming shortened V by 3 bases and J by 8 bases, and 10 bases separated the two germline ends. The CDR3 here is CASSDTGPGYTF. The CDR3 DNA reads TGTGCCAGCAGTGACACAGGGCCCGGCTACACCTTC.

The chain is built from TRBV5-4 and TRBJ1-5; D uncertain. The V end lost 4 bases, the J end lost 3 bases, and 5 bases lay between the germline ends. This CDR3 spans 12 amino acids. Per germline, CDR1 SGHNT and CDR2 YYREEE (reference sequence). The CDR3 reads CASSMDNQPQHF. The DNA of the CDR3 is TGTGCCAGCAGCATGGACAATCAGCCCCAGCATTTT. Looking up the rest from reference TRBV5-4 and TRBJ1-5 gives the full variable domain: ETGVTQSPTHLIKTRGQQVTLRCSSQSGHNTVSWYQQALGQGPQFIFQYYREEENGRGNFPPRFSGLQFPNYSSELNVNALELDDSALYLCASSMDNQPQHFGDGTRLSIL.

The chain employs TRBV30 and TRBJ1-2, with D unresolved. The CDR3 totals 14 residues. The V and J ends lost 0 bases and 4 bases respectively, with 12 bases between them. Germline V CDR1 and CDR2: GTSNPN, SVGIG (reference sequence). CDR3 bases: TGTGCCTGGAGTGTAACTCGGGTCGCCTATGGCTACACCTTC. Its protein product is CAWSVTRVAYGYTF. Together with reference TRBV30 and TRBJ1-2, the CDR3 gives the full variable domain: SQTIHQWPATLVQPVGSPLSLECTVEGTSNPNLYWYRQAAGRGLQLLFYSVGIGQISSEVPQNLSASRPQDRQFILSSKKLLLSDSGFYLCAWSVTRVAYGYTFGSGTRLTVV.

V is TRBV5-1 and J is TRBJ1-4, with D hard to call. CDR1 is SGHRS and CDR2 is YFSETQ in the germline V gene. V dropped 2 bases and J dropped 3 bases, with 11 bases sitting between them. CDR3 length equals 15 residues. The CDR3 DNA is TGCGCCAGCAGCTTTTCCTTCTGGGCTAATGAAAAACTGTTTTTT. Translating it yields CASSFSFWANEKLFF.

This chain joins TRBV2 and TRBJ2-2; 7 nucleotides align to TRBD2. Trimming cost V 4 bases and J 6 bases; bases outside gene matches: 8. Germline-derived CDR1 and CDR2 are SNHLY and FYNNEI. This CDR3 has 15 amino acids. Here the CDR3 DNA reads TGTGCCAGCAGTGTGGGACTACTTTTGGCCGGGGAGCTGTTTTTT. Residues: CASSVGLLLAGELFF.

The V call is TRBV27, the J call TRBJ2-7; TRBD2 matches 14 bases. The CDR3 is 16 amino acids. The V and J ends lost 6 bases and 2 bases, in that order; junction bases with no gene match: 6. CDR1 and CDR2 (germline): MNHEY, SMNVEV (reference sequence). CDR3 nucleotide sequence: TGTGCCAGCAGCGGACTAGCGGGAGGTAAAACCTACGAGCAGTACTTC. Translated, it gives CASSGLAGGKTYEQYF.

This rearrangement joins TRBV28 to TRBJ1-2, with 9 bases lining up with TRBD1. This CDR3 has 15 residues. CDR1 is MDHEN and CDR2 is SYDVKM in the germline V gene. J was trimmed by 6 bases and V by 4 bases; bases with no gene match: 9. In nucleotides, the CDR3 is TGTGCCAGCAGTTCCCCAACAGGGGGCAACAATGGCTACACCTTC. Protein product: CASSSPTGGNNGYTF.

The rearrangement joins TRBV28 to TRBJ2-3; the match to TRBD2 covers 9 bases. V lost 2 bases to trimming and J lost 7 bases; unmatched junction nucleotides: 7. Per germline, CDR1 MDHEN and CDR2 SYDVKM. The CDR3 runs 15 residues. CDR3 coding DNA: TGTGCCAGCAGTTTAGGCGGGGGGGCCTCGAATACGCAGTATTTT. Translation: CASSLGGGASNTQYF.

As to this clone: The junction shows a germline mismatch at one end, possibly a read error. Within the sample, other DNA sequences also encode this same CDR3. This chain uses TRBV5-1 with TRBJ1-1, with D perhaps TRBD1 (5 bases). CDR3 length equals 14 residues. The V gene's germline CDR1 is SGHRS and CDR2 YFSETQ. Here the CDR3 DNA reads TGTGCCAGCAGAACCGGGACGGCGAACACTGAAGCTTTCTTT. Translated: CASRTGTANTEAFF.

The chain links TRBV6-6 to TRBJ2-1, with a tentative D call TRBD2 (6 bases). V was shortened by 4 bases and J by 7 bases, with 11 bases between the two germline ends. Germline lookup yields CDR1 MNHNY and CDR2 SVGAGI (reference sequence). This CDR3 comprises 13 residues. The chain's CDR3 is CASSFLGGNEQFF. The CDR3 coding sequence is TGTGCCAGCAGTTTCCTAGGAGGGAATGAGCAGTTCTTC.

V and J are TRBV10-1 and TRBJ2-1; D unresolved. In germline, CDR1 is WNHNN, CDR2 SYGVQD (reference sequence). The CDR3 has 13 amino acids. V shed 4 bases and J shed 6 bases, with 10 bases lying between them. CDR3 protein: CASSGTVPNEQFF. CDR3 coding DNA: TGCGCCAGCAGTGGTACAGTTCCCAATGAGCAGTTCTTC.

V gene TRBV30 combines with J gene TRBJ1-2; D is possibly TRBD1 (6 bases). CDR3 length: 12 residues. The V end was cut by 5 bases, the J end by 9 bases, with 16 bases between. CDR1 GTSNPN and CDR2 SVGIG come from the germline V gene (reference sequence). CDR3 in amino acids: CAWGRTDSSYTF. CDR3 sequence (DNA): TGTGCCTGGGGACGGACAGATTCAAGCTACACCTTC.

The gene calls are TRBV5-4 and TRBJ1-1, with 7 bases identical to TRBD1. J lost 8 bases, V lost 4 bases, and 11 bases had no gene match. Germline lookup yields CDR1 SGHNT and CDR2 YYREEE (reference sequence). This CDR3 has 14 amino acids. The CDR3 DNA sequence: TGTGCCAGCAGCCTACCTCAGGGGGGCGGAGAAGCTTTCTTT. Amino acids: CASSLPQGGGEAFF.

The chain combines TRBV5-4 with TRBJ1-2, with a weak D call TRBD1 (6 bases). V was shortened by 7 bases and J by 2 bases, with 12 bases between the two germline ends. CDR1 and CDR2 from the germline V gene are SGHNT and YYREEE (reference sequence). CDR3 length: 13 residues. CDR3 residues: CASLRTGNYGYTF. The CDR3 region has the DNA TGTGCCAGCCTTCGAACAGGGAACTATGGCTACACCTTC.

The chain is built from TRBV11-2 and TRBJ1-4; weak D call: TRBD1 (6 bases). Germline-derived CDR1 and CDR2 are SGHAT and FQNNGV. Trimming took 4 bases from V and 8 from J, leaving 17 bases between them. The CDR3 runs 15 residues. CDR3 sequence reads: CASSYTHRDGEKLFF. The CDR3, as DNA: TGTGCCAGCAGCTATACCCACAGGGACGGAGAAAAACTGTTTTTT. The full variable domain, completed using reference TRBV11-2 and TRBJ1-4, is EAGVAQSPRYKIIEKRQSVAFWCNPISGHATLYWYQQILGQGPKLLIQFQNNGVVDDSQLPKDRFSAERLKGVDSTLKIQPAKLEDSAVYLCASSYTHRDGEKLFFGSGTQLSVL.

The V and J genes are TRBV15 and TRBJ1-1; 7 positions agree with TRBD1. Germline values: CDR1 LNHNV, CDR2 YYDKDF (reference sequence). This CDR3 has 17 residues. V lost 3 bases and J lost 1; bases outside the gene matches: 11. The CDR3 sequence is CATSSDPGQIKNTEAFF. In DNA form, the CDR3 reads TGTGCCACCAGCAGCGATCCGGGACAGATTAAGAACACTGAAGCTTTCTTT.

The CDR3, as DNA: TGTGCCAGCAGTTACACAGGGGGCTACACAGATACGCAGTATTTT. This codes for CASSYTGGYTDTQYF. The chain uses TRBV6-5 and TRBJ2-3; 9 bases line up with TRBD1. CDR1 is MNHEY and CDR2 is SVGAGI in the germline V gene. The CDR3 is 15 amino acids. V was clipped by 2 bases and J by 2 bases; unmatched bases: 2.

The chain has TRBV25-1 and TRBJ1-5, with D possibly being TRBD1 (6 bases). The CDR3 is made up of 14 amino acids. Germline CDR1 MGHDK, CDR2 SYGVNS. Trimming shortened V by 7 bases and J by 2 bases, and 12 bases separated the two germline ends. DNA of the CDR3: TGTGCCAGCAAACCTGAGGGGGGCAATCAGCCCCAGCATTTT. The encoded protein is CASKPEGGNQPQHF.

This rearrangement joins TRBV12-5 to TRBJ2-2; possibly TRBD2 for D (5 bases). Germline CDR1 and CDR2: LGHNT and FRNRAP. This CDR3 contains 15 residues. The V end was cut by 6 bases, the J end by 3 bases, with 14 bases between. The CDR3 is CASGFREDYTGELFF. The CDR3 nucleotides read TGTGCTAGTGGCTTCCGGGAAGACTACACCGGGGAGCTGTTTTTT.

V usage is TRBV10-1 and J usage is TRBJ1-1; D is undetermined. CDR3 size: 13 residues. V was cut by 5 bases and J by 4 bases, with 11 bases left in between. The germline gives CDR1 WNHNN, CDR2 SYGVQD (reference sequence). The CDR3 region is CASSPSQATEAFF. In nucleotides, the CDR3 is TGCGCCAGCAGTCCCAGTCAGGCCACTGAAGCTTTCTTT.